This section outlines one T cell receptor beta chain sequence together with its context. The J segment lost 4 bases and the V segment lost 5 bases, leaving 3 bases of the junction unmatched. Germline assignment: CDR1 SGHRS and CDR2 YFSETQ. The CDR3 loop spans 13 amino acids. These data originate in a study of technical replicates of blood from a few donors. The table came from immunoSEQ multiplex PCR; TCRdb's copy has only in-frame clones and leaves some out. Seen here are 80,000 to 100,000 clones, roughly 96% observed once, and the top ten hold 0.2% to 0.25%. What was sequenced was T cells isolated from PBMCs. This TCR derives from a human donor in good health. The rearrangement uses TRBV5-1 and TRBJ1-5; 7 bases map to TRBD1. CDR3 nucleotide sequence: TGCGCCAGCAGTCAGGGGGGAAATCAGCCCCAGCATTTT. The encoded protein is CASSQGGNQPQHF. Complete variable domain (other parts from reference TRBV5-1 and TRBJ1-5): KAGVTQTPRYLIKTRGQQVTLSCSPISGHRSVSWYQQTPGQGLQFLFEYFSETQRNKGNFPGRFSGRQFSNSRSEMNVSTLELGDSALYLCASSQGGNQPQHFGDGTRLSIL.